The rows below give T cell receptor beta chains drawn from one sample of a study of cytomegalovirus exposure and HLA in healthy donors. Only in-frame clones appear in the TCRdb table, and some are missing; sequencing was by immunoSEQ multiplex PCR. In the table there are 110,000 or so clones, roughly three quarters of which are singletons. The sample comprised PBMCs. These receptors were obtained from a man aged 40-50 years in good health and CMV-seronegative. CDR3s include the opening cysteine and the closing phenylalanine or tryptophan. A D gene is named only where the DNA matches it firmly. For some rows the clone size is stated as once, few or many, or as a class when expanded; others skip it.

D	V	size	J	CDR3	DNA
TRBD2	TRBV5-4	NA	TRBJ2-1	CAITGLAGESSYNEQFF	TGTGCCATAACCGGACTAGCGGGGGAGAGCTCCTACAATGAGCAGTTCTTC
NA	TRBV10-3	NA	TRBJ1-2	CAISESGVGYTF	TGTGCCATCAGTGAGTCAGGGGTGGGCTACACCTTC
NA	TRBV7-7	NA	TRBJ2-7	CASSLDGGIGDEQYF	TGTGCTAGCAGCTTAGATGGGGGGATCGGGGACGAGCAGTACTTC
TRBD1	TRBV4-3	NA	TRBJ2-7	CASSLDRGYEQYF	TGCGCCAGCAGCCTTGACAGGGGCTACGAGCAGTACTTC
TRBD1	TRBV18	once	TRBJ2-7	CASSRSGTGGSSEQYF	TGTGCCAGCTCACGTTCCGGGACAGGGGGCTCCTCCGAGCAGTACTTC
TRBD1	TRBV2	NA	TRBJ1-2	CASRTGGYGYTF	TGTGCCAGCAGGACAGGGGGCTATGGCTACACCTTC
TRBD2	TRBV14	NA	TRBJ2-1	CASSLPGTSYNEQFF	TGTGCCAGCAGCTTGCCCGGGACTAGCTACAATGAGCAGTTCTTC
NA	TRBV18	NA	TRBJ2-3	CASSPPGANTQYF	TGTGCCAGCTCACCACCGGGCGCAAATACGCAGTATTTT
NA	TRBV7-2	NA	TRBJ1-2	CASNLGQSSNYGYTF	TGTGCCAGCAACCTCGGACAGTCGTCTAACTATGGCTACACCTTC
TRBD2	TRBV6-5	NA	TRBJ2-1	CASSYSGLAAYNEQFF	TGTGCCAGCAGTTACTCTGGACTAGCGGCCTACAATGAGCAGTTCTTC
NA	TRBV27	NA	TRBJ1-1	CASSPDSNTEAFF	TGTGCCAGCAGCCCCGACAGTAACACTGAAGCTTTCTTT
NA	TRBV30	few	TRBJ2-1	CAWRLSAALEFF	TGTGCCTGGCGACTGTCGGCGGCCTTGGAATTCTTC
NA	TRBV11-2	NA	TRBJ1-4	CASSSRASGGEKLFF	TGTGCCAGCAGCTCACGGGCCTCGGGGGGTGAAAAACTGTTTTTT
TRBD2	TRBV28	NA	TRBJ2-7	CASRTILAQEQYF	TGTGCCAGCAGAACTATACTAGCGCAAGAGCAGTACTTC
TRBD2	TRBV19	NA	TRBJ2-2	CASSMGSGRYEWNTGELFF	TGTGCCAGTAGTATGGGGAGCGGGAGATATGAGTGGAACACCGGGGAGCTGTTTTTT
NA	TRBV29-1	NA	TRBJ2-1	CSVEYMDGGRVLTTDEQFF	TGCAGCGTTGAGTATATGGATGGGGGCAGGGTGCTGACTACCGATGAGCAGTTCTTC
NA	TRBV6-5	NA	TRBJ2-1	CASSYSNNNEQFF	TGTGCCAGCAGTTACTCGAACAACAATGAGCAGTTCTTC
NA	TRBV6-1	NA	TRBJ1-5	CASRIDSNQPQHF	TGTGCCAGCAGGATAGATAGCAATCAGCCCCAGCATTTT
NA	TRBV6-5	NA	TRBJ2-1	CASSLGVSSYNEQFF	TGTGCCAGCAGCCTCGGTGTGAGCTCCTACAATGAGCAGTTCTTC